Listed below are T cell receptor beta chains from one sample, sequenced in a study of T cells after yellow fever vaccination. MiXCR, run by TCRdb on the 5' RACE reads, gives a single entry per CDR3 protein. The sample lists over 250,000 distinct CDR3 sequences; 5.2% were seen once. The source was CD4+ T cells sorted from PBMCs, collected on the day of the yellow fever booster vaccination. The receptors shown here come from a young man who received the YFV17D yellow fever vaccine. Both conserved end residues are part of each CDR3. The order of the fields is clone size, V gene, D gene, J gene, CDR3 DNA, CDR3 protein. The D gene is left open where the match is weak. The size entry is marked missing in some rows and otherwise reads once, few, many or a size class.

size: many; V: TRBV6-2/TRBV6-3; D: TRBD2; J: TRBJ2-7; DNA: TGTGCCAGCAGTTCCGCGGGGGGGACCTACGAGCAGTACTTC; CDR3: CASSSAGGTYEQYF
size: many; V: TRBV2; D: -; J: TRBJ1-1; DNA: TGTGCCAGCAGCGCGGACGGGAACACTGAAGCTTTCTTT; CDR3: CASSADGNTEAFF
size: few; V: TRBV3-1; D: -; J: TRBJ2-3; DNA: TGTGCCAGCAGCCCGTTCCGGGGGGCCGGAGATACGCAGTATTTT; CDR3: CASSPFRGAGDTQYF
size: -; V: TRBV7-9; D: -; J: TRBJ2-3; DNA: TGTGCCAGCAGCGACGACAGGGAGGGGGCAGATACGCAGTATTTT; CDR3: CASSDDREGADTQYF
size: few; V: TRBV21-1; D: -; J: TRBJ2-4; DNA: TGTGCCAGCAGAGCTGGACAGGGGCGGGCCAAAAACATTCAGTACTTC; CDR3: CASRAGQGRAKNIQYF
size: -; V: TRBV5-1; D: TRBD2; J: TRBJ2-3; DNA: TGCGCCAGCGGTAGCGGGGCAGGCACAGATACGCAGTATTTT; CDR3: CASGSGAGTDTQYF
size: many; V: TRBV12-3/TRBV12-4; D: TRBD1; J: TRBJ2-7; DNA: TGTGCCAGCAGCTCCCGGGACAGGGCCAGGAGGGAGCAGTACTTC; CDR3: CASSSRDRARREQYF
size: many; V: TRBV11-2; D: -; J: TRBJ2-4; DNA: TGTGCCAGCAGTGAAGGAGGGGGAGCCGGAAACATTCAGTACTTC; CDR3: CASSEGGGAGNIQYF
size: many; V: TRBV20-1; D: TRBD1; J: TRBJ1-1; DNA: TGCAGTGCTAGGAGGGACAGGGGCCGAAGAGAAGCTTTCTTT; CDR3: CSARRDRGRREAFF
size: -; V: TRBV9; D: -; J: TRBJ1-1; DNA: TGTGCCAGCAGCGCGGGACATAACACTGAAGCTTTCTTT; CDR3: CASSAGHNTEAFF
size: many; V: TRBV4-2; D: -; J: TRBJ2-5; DNA: TGTGCCAGCAGCCAAGGGTCGGCTAGCGCACACCAAGAGACCCAGTACTTC; CDR3: CASSQGSASAHQETQYF
size: -; V: TRBV25-1; D: -; J: TRBJ2-1; DNA: TGTGCCAGCAAAAGGCAGGGAAATTACAATGAGCAGTTCTTC; CDR3: CASKRQGNYNEQFF
size: few; V: TRBV2; D: -; J: TRBJ1-4; DNA: TGTGCCAGCAATGAACAGGGACCAACTAATGAAAAACTGTTTTTT; CDR3: CASNEQGPTNEKLFF
size: many; V: TRBV6-5; D: -; J: TRBJ1-2; DNA: TGTGCCAGCAGTTACTCGGCAGGACCAACCTATGGCTACACCTTC; CDR3: CASSYSAGPTYGYTF
size: -; V: TRBV25-1; D: -; J: TRBJ2-5; DNA: TGTGCCAGCAGTGGAACCAGGGCCCAGTACTTC; CDR3: CASSGTRAQYF
size: few; V: TRBV5-6; D: TRBD2; J: TRBJ2-3; DNA: TGTGCCACCCATGTGGGACTAGCGAGCACAGATACGCAGTATTTT; CDR3: CATHVGLASTDTQYF
size: many; V: TRBV27; D: -; J: TRBJ2-6; DNA: TGTGCCAGCAGCCGCCACAGTGGTACGGTCTCTGGGGCCAACGTCCTGACTTTC; CDR3: CASSRHSGTVSGANVLTF
size: few; V: TRBV2; D: TRBD1; J: TRBJ2-5; DNA: TGTGCCAGCAGCGGGGACAGCTGGACCCAGTACTTC; CDR3: CASSGDSWTQYF
size: few; V: TRBV7-2; D: TRBD2; J: TRBJ2-5; DNA: TGTGCCAGCAGCTTGATGGGGGGGGAAGAGACCCAGTACTTC; CDR3: CASSLMGGEETQYF
size: few; V: TRBV20-1; D: TRBD2; J: TRBJ2-7; DNA: TGCAGTGCTAGAGTCACTAGCGGGGAAACCTACGAGCAGTACTTC; CDR3: CSARVTSGETYEQYF
size: few; V: TRBV9; D: -; J: TRBJ2-7; DNA: TGTGCCAGCAGCGTAGACTACTCCTACGAGCAGTACTTC; CDR3: CASSVDYSYEQYF
size: few; V: TRBV2; D: TRBD2; J: TRBJ2-5; DNA: TGTGCCAGCAGTGGGGGACTAGCGGAGACCCAGTACTTC; CDR3: CASSGGLAETQYF
size: -; V: TRBV20-1; D: -; J: TRBJ2-3; DNA: TGCAGAGCTAAAGGGCGCGGCACAGATACGCAGTATTTT; CDR3: CRAKGRGTDTQYF
size: few; V: TRBV27; D: TRBD1; J: TRBJ1-1; DNA: TGTGCCAGCAGAGGCAACAGGGGACCGAACACTGAAGCTTTCTTT; CDR3: CASRGNRGPNTEAFF
size: many; V: TRBV20-1; D: -; J: TRBJ2-3; DNA: TGCAGTGCTCGGGCAGGGCCGGATACGCAGTATTTT; CDR3: CSARAGPDTQYF